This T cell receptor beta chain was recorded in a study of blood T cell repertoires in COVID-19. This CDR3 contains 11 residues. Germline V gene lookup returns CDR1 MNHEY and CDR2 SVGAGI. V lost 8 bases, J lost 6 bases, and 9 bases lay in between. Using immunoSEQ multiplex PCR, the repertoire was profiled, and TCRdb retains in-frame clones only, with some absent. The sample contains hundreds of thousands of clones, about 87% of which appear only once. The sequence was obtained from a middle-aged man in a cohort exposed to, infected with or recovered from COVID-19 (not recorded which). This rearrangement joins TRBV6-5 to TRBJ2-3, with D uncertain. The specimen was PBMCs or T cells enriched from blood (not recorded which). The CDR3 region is CASLGYDTQYF. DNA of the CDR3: TGTGCCAGCCTAGGCTACGATACGCAGTATTTT.